This T cell receptor (beta chain) was captured in a study of T cell responses to AZD1222 COVID-19 vaccine. Notes on the study in general: Spike-specific TCR breadth and depth grew following two AZD1222 doses. Unmutated variant regions are reportedly the target of nearly half of TCRs that are spike-specific. At study baseline, merely more than 5 AZD1222 recipients were seropositive.

Concerning this clone itself: No antigen is known for it.

This CDR3 has 11 residues. V lost 2 bases and J 8 bases, leaving 3 bases between the germline ends. The table came from immunoSEQ multiplex PCR; TCRdb's copy has only in-frame clones and leaves some out. In the table there are some 90,000 clones, about 88% of which are singletons. The J gene is TRBJ1-4, the V gene TRBV12-3 or TRBV12-4, with unresolved D. The TCR sequence derives from an adult who received the AZD1222 COVID-19 vaccine. Sequencing used peripheral blood, obtained 28 days after the second AZD1222 dose. The CDR3 loop is CASSLHEKLFF. The DNA of the CDR3 is TGTGCCAGCAGTTTACACGAAAAACTGTTTTTT.